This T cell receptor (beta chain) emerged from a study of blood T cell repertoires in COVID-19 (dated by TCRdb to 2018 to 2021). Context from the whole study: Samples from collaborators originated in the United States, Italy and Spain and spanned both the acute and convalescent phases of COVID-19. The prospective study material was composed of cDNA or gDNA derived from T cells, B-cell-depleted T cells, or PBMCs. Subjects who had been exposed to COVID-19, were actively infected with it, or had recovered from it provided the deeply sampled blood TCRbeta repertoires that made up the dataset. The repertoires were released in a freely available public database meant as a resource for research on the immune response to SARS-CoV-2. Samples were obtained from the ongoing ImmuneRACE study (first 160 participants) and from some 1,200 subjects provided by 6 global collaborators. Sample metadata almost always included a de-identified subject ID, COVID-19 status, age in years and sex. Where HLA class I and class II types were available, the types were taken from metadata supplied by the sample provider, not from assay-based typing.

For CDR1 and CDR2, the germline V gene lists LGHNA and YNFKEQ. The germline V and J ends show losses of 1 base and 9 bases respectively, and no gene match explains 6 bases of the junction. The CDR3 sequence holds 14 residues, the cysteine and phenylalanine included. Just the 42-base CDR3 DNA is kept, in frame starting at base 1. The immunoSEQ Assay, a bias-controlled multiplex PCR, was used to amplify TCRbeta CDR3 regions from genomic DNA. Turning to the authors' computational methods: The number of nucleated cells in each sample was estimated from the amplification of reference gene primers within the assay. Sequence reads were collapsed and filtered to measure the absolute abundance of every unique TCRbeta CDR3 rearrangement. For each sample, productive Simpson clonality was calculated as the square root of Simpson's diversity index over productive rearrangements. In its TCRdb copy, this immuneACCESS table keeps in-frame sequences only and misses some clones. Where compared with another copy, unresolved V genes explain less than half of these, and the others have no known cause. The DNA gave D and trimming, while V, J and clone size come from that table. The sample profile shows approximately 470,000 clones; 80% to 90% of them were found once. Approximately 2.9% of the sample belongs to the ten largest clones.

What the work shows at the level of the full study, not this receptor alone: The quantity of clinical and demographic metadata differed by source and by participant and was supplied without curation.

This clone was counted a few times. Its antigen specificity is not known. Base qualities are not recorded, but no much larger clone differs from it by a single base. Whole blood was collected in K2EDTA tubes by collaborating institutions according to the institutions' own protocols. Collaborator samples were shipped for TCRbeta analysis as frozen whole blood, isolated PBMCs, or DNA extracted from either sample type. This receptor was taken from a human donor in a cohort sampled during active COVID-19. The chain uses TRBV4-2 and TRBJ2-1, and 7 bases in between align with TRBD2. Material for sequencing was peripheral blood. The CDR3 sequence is CASSQVGRASEQFF. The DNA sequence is TGTGCCAGCAGCCAAGTGGGGAGGGCAAGTGAGCAGTTCTTC.